What follows describes a single T cell receptor beta chain. Its antigen is unidentified. Original processing methods: From ImmunoSEQ came sequences covering only the junction and carrying no quality scores, so filtering differed. Some clones are missing from TCRdb's copy, which holds only in-frame ones; the method was immunoSEQ multiplex PCR. V, J and clone size were drawn from that table, and D and trimming were deduced from the DNA. The profile shows some 1,900,000 clones, about 95% of them singletons. This entry belongs to a study of shared clonotypes between healthy human individuals. Regarding the study as a whole: Sampling covered nothing but blood. Tissue TCR repertoires likely differ from those found in blood. On the whole, naive subsets had larger estimated richness than memory subsets had.

CD45RO-negative, CCR7-selected cells formed the naive CD8 fraction, which excluded terminally differentiated effector memory CD45RA+ cells. Sequenced material: naive CD8+ T cells sorted from blood. The receptor comes from a man in his late teens or twenties in good health.

The CDR3 region has the DNA TGTGCCAGCAGTTTATCTAGGGGGCAATACGAGCAGTACTTC. It is translated as CASSLSRGQYEQYF. The chain is built from TRBV27 and TRBJ2-7; 7 nucleotides match TRBD1. V was clipped by 0 bases and J by 4 bases; unmatched bases: 3. The CDR3 is 14 residues long. Per the germline V gene, CDR1 is MNHEY and CDR2 is SMNVEV (reference sequence).